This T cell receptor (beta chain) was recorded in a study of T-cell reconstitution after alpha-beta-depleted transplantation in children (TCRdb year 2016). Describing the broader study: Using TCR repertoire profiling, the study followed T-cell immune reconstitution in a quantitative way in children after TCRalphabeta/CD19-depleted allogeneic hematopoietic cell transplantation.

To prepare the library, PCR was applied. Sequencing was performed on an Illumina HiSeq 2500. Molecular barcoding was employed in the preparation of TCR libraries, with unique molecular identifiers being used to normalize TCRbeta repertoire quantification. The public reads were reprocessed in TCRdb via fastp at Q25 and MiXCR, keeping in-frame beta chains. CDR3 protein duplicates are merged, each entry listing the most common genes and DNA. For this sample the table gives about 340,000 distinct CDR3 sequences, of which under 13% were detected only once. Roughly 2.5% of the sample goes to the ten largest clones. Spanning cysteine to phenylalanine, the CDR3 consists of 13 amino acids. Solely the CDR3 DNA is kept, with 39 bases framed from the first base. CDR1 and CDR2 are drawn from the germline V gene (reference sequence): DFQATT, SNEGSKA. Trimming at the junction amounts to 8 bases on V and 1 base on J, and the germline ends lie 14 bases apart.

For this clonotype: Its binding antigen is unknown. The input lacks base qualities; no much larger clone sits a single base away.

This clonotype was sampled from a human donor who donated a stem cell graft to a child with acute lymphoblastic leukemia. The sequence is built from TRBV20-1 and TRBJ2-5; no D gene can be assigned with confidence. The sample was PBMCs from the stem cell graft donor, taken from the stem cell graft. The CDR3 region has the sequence CSKEKGGQETQYF. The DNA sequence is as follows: TGCAGTAAAGAGAAGGGTGGCCAAGAGACCCAGTACTTC.